The 5 T cell receptor beta chains in this list originate from one sample, sequenced in a study of vaccination and CD4 T cells after COVID-19. Oncomine TCR Beta short-read sequencing was applied to DNA from cultured CD4+ T cells. TCRdb reprocessed the PCR reads via MiXCR and lists one record per CDR3 protein. The profile shows around 19,000 distinct CDR3 sequences, roughly 50% of them singletons. Treatment reported: approximately nine-day PBMC culture with coronavirus spike peptide pools or control peptides (ViraFEST assay). These receptors lack a known antigen. Sequenced: CD4+ T cells from blood, cultured in vitro. The receptor source for this set is a human donor who had recovered from COVID-19.

The chain uses TRBV7-3 and TRBJ2-1, with unresolved D. V lost 1 base to trimming and J lost 0 bases, with 7 bases between them. The germline V gene has CDR1 SGHTA and CDR2 FQGTGA. CDR3 size: 15 residues. DNA of the CDR3: TGTGCCAGCAGCTTAAGGAAGAGCTCCTACAATGAGCAGTTCTTC. Its translation is CASSLRKSSYNEQFF.

The rearrangement uses TRBV7-2 and TRBJ1-6; 8 bases match TRBD1. Germline V lookup: CDR1 SGHTA, CDR2 FQGNSA. V shed 2 bases and J 13 bases; nucleotides not matched to a gene: 10. The CDR3 runs 15 residues. CDR3 sequence reads: CASSLLGQGLDPLHF. The DNA for the CDR3 is TGTGCCAGCAGCTTACTTGGACAGGGACTTGATCCCCTCCACTTT.

The V call is TRBV7-3, the J call TRBJ2-3; TRBD1 agrees at 8 bases. With V trimmed by 6 bases and J by 8 bases, 13 bases remained unmatched. The CDR3 runs to 15 residues. CDR1 and CDR2 from the germline V gene are SGHTA and FQGTGA. The CDR3 sequence: CASSLTNDRGRTQYF. The DNA of the CDR3 is TGTGCCAGCAGTTTGACCAATGACAGGGGACGTACGCAGTATTTT.

The rearrangement joins TRBV11-2 to TRBJ2-3; TRBD1 might be the D (5 bases). The CDR3 is made up of 15 amino acids. The V end was cut by 3 bases, the J end by 6 bases, with 16 bases between. CDR1 and CDR2 from the germline V gene are SGHAT and FQNNGV. CDR3 region: CASSFLAAGSDTQYF. The CDR3 DNA reads TGTGCCAGCAGCTTCTTGGCCGCAGGGTCGGATACGCAGTATTTT. Using reference TRBV11-2 and TRBJ2-3 for the parts outside the CDR3, the full variable domain is EAGVAQSPRYKIIEKRQSVAFWCNPISGHATLYWYQQILGQGPKLLIQFQNNGVVDDSQLPKDRFSAERLKGVDSTLKIQPAKLEDSAVYLCASSFLAAGSDTQYFGPGTRLTVL.

The chain combines TRBV27 with TRBJ2-7; either TRBD1 or TRBD2 may supply D (5 bases each). Germline loops: CDR1 MNHEY, CDR2 SMNVEV (reference sequence). Between the trimmed V and J ends, which lost 9 bases and 8 bases, there was a span of 20 bases. The CDR3 contains 13 residues. The CDR3: CASLAGRTAQQYF. The CDR3, as DNA: TGTGCCAGTCTGGCAGGGAGAACGGCTCAGCAGTACTTC.